This TCR beta chain is drawn from a study of OX40 agonist ivuxolimab in advanced cancers. Study in general: Partial responses were seen in three patients, one with hepatocellular carcinoma and two with cutaneous melanoma.

Trimming took 6 bases from V and 2 from J, leaving 17 bases between them. The CDR3 consists of 15 residues. CDR1 is MDHEN and CDR2 is SYDVKM in the germline V gene. Profiling relied on immunoSEQ multiplex PCR, and the TCRdb table lists in-frame clones only, not all of them. Of about 70,000 clones in the sample, roughly 78% are singletons; the top ten hold over 4.5%. Sequenced material: CD4+ or CD8+ T cells sorted from blood, taken in a trial of the OX40 agonist ivuxolimab. The rearrangement uses TRBV28 and TRBJ2-7; D gene unclear. This sequence originates from an adult with an advanced solid tumor such as melanoma, head and neck, liver or kidney cancer. The CDR3 spells CASRSRYIRTYEQYF. The DNA for the CDR3 is TGTGCCAGCAGGTCACGGTATATTCGAACCTACGAGCAGTACTTC. Looking up the rest from reference TRBV28 and TRBJ2-7 gives the full variable domain: DVKVTQSSRYLVKRTGEKVFLECVQDMDHENMFWYRQDPGLGLRLIYFSYDVKMKEKGDIPEGYSVSREKKERFSLILESASTNQTSMYLCASRSRYIRTYEQYFGPGTRLTVT.